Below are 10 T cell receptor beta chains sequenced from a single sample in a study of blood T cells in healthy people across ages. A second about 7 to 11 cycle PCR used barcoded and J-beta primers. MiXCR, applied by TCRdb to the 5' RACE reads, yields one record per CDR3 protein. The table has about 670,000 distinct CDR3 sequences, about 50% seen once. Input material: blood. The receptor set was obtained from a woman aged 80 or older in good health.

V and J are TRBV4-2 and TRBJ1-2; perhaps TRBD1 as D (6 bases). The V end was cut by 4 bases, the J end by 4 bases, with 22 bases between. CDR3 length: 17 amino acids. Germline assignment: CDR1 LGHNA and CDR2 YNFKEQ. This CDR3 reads CASSRARGPALFYGYTF. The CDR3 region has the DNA TGTGCCAGCAGCCGGGCTCGGGGGCCCGCCCTTTTCTATGGCTACACCTTC.

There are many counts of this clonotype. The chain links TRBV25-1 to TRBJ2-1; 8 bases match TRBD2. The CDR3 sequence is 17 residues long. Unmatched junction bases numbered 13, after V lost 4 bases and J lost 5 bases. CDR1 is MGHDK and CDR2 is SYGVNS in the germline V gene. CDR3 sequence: CASSAHHGTRIDNEQFF. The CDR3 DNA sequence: TGTGCCAGCAGTGCTCACCACGGGACTAGGATCGACAATGAGCAGTTCTTC.

The CDR3 spells CASSLLLRQGLYEQYF. Here the CDR3 DNA reads TGTGCCAGCAGTTTACTTCTTAGGCAGGGACTATACGAGCAGTACTTC. J is TRBJ2-5 and V is TRBV28; 7 nucleotides align to TRBD2. The end of the DNA fits TRBJ2-7 better, so the J call may be wrong. This CDR3 contains 16 residues. Germline V gene lookup returns CDR1 MDHEN and CDR2 SYDVKM.

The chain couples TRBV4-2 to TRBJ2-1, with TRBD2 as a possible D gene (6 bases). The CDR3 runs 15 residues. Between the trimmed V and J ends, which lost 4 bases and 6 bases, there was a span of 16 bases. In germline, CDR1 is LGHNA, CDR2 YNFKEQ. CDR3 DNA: TGTGCCAGCAGCCCGTGGAGGGCGGGTGGCAATGAGCAGTTCTTC. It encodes CASSPWRAGGNEQFF.

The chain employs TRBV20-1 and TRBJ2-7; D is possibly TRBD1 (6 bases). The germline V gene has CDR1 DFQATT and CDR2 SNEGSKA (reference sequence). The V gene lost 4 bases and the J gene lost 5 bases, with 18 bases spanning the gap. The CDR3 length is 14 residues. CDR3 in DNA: TGCAGTGCTACCCTACTACAGGGTTTGGACGAGCAGTACTTC. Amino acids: CSATLLQGLDEQYF.

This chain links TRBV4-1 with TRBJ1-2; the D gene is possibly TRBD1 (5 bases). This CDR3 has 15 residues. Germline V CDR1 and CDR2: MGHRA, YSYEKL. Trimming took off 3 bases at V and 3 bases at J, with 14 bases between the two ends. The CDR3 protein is CASSQEQGSHYGYTF. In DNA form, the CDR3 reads TGCGCCAGCAGCCAGGAGCAGGGTTCGCACTATGGCTACACCTTC.

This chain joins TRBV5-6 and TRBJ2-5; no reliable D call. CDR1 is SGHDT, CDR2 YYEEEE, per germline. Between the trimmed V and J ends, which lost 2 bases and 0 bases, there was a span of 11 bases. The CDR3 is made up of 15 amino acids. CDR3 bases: TGTGCCAGCAGCTTCAGTCGCCGGTACCAAGAGACCCAGTACTTC. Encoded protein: CASSFSRRYQETQYF.

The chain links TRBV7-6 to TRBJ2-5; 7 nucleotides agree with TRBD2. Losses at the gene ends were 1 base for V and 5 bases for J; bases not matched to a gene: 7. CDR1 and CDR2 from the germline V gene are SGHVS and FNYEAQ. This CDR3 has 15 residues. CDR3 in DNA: TGTGCCAGCAGCTTAGACGGCGGGAGTTGGGAGACCCAGTACTTC. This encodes CASSLDGGSWETQYF.

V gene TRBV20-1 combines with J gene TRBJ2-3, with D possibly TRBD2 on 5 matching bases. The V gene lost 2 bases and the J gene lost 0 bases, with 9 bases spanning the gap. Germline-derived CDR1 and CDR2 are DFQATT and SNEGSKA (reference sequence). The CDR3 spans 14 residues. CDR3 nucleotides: TGCAGTGCTAGACCCAGGACTAGCACAGATACGCAGTATTTT. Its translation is CSARPRTSTDTQYF.

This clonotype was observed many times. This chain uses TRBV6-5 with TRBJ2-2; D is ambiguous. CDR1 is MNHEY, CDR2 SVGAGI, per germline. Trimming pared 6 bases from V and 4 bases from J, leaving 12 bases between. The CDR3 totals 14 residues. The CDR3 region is CASSSGGATGELFF. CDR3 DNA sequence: TGTGCCAGCAGCTCTGGCGGAGCCACCGGGGAGCTGTTTTTT.